A single sample is the source of the 8 T cell receptor beta chains below, sequenced in a study of cytotoxic CD8 clonotypes in ibrutinib-treated CLL. The protocol was immunoSEQ multiplex PCR, while the TCRdb copy is restricted to in-frame clones and leaves out a portion. This sample has about 140,000 clones; 65% to 85% occur once, and the top ten carry less than 8.5%. Sequencing used PBMCs, obtained after 36 months of ibrutinib treatment. Receptor source: a human donor with chronic lymphocytic leukemia.

This chain uses TRBV5-8 with TRBJ1-5; no clear D. The V gene's germline CDR1 is SGHTS and CDR2 YDEGEE. V lost 3 bases, J lost 7 bases, and 17 bases lay in between. CDR3 size: 15 residues. DNA of the CDR3: TGTGCCAGCAGCTCGGAGAAGGGCGAGAGGCAGCCCCAGCATTTT. This sequence encodes CASSSEKGERQPQHF. The full variable domain, completed using reference TRBV5-8 and TRBJ1-5, is EAGVTQSPTHLIKTRGQQATLRCSPISGHTSVYWYQQALGLGLQFLLWYDEGEERNRGNFPPRFSGRQFPNYSSELNVNALELEDSALYLCASSSEKGERQPQHFGDGTRLSIL.

The chain links TRBV6-5 to TRBJ2-3; tentative D call: TRBD1 (6 bases). CDR3 length: 15 amino acids. Trimming cost V 6 bases and J 1 base, with 14 bases left between them. The V gene's germline CDR1 is MNHEY and CDR2 SVGAGI. CDR3 coding DNA: TGTGCCAGCAGCCAGATGACAGGAGGCACAGATACGCAGTATTTT. Translating gives CASSQMTGGTDTQYF.

This chain connects TRBV28 to TRBJ1-5; perhaps TRBD1 as D (5 bases). This CDR3 is 13 amino acids long. Per the germline V gene, CDR1 is MDHEN and CDR2 is SYDVKM. The ends were cut back, 0 bases at V and 5 bases at J, with 5 bases in the middle. The CDR3 DNA reads as TGTGCCAGCAGTTTATGGGGGGATCAGCCCCAGCATTTT. This sequence encodes CASSLWGDQPQHF. Full variable domain (rest looked up from reference TRBV28 and TRBJ1-5): DVKVTQSSRYLVKRTGEKVFLECVQDMDHENMFWYRQDPGLGLRLIYFSYDVKMKEKGDIPEGYSVSREKKERFSLILESASTNQTSMYLCASSLWGDQPQHFGDGTRLSIL.

The chain carries TRBV7-6 and TRBJ1-4; D might be TRBD1 (5 bases). Per the germline V gene, CDR1 is SGHVS and CDR2 is FNYEAQ. Trimming took 4 bases from V and 4 from J, leaving 13 bases between them. The CDR3 has 15 residues. CDR3 protein: CASSSRGGHNEKLFF. In DNA form, the CDR3 reads TGTGCCAGCAGCTCCCGGGGGGGTCATAATGAAAAACTGTTTTTT.

In this sample, this clone turned up a few times. The V and J genes are TRBV28 and TRBJ1-6; possible D gene TRBD1, 6 bases. This CDR3 is 16 amino acids long. V was trimmed by 6 bases and J by 4 bases, leaving 16 bases between them. Germline CDR1 MDHEN, CDR2 SYDVKM. CDR3 amino acids: CASSLTTGAYNSPLHF. CDR3 in DNA: TGTGCCAGCAGCCTAACGACGGGGGCGTATAATTCACCCCTCCACTTT.

The J gene is TRBJ2-3, the V gene TRBV7-9; D not certain. The germline V and J ends were trimmed by 5 bases and 7 bases, with 10 bases remaining between them. The CDR3 has 12 residues. From germline, CDR1 is SEHNR and CDR2 FQNEAQ (reference sequence). This CDR3 reads CASSLNRNTQYF. The CDR3 region has the DNA TGTGCCAGCAGCCTAAATCGCAATACGCAGTATTTT. The full variable domain, in which reference TRBV7-9 and TRBJ2-3 provide the parts outside the CDR3, is DTGVSQNPRHKITKRGQNVTFRCDPISEHNRLYWYRQTLGQGPEFLTYFQNEAQLEKSRLLSDRFSAERPKGSFSTLEIQRTEQGDSAMYLCASSLNRNTQYFGPGTRLTVL.

The rearrangement joins TRBV2 to TRBJ2-1; tentative D call: TRBD1 (5 bases). Trimming took 6 bases from V and 9 from J, leaving 15 bases between them. The CDR3 extends over 13 amino acids. Germline V gene sequence: CDR1 SNHLY, CDR2 FYNNEI. The CDR3 region is CASRENRFGEQFF. The CDR3 DNA follows: TGTGCCAGCAGAGAGAACAGGTTTGGTGAGCAGTTCTTC. Together with reference TRBV2 and TRBJ2-1, the CDR3 gives the full variable domain: EPEVTQTPSHQVTQMGQEVILRCVPISNHLYFYWYRQILGQKVEFLVSFYNNEISEKSEIFDDQFSVERPDGSNFTLKIRSTKLEDSAMYFCASRENRFGEQFFGPGTRLTVL.

This chain's CDR3 is CASSLRQTYEQYF. The CDR3 DNA follows: TGTGCCAGCAGCTTAAGGCAGACCTACGAGCAGTACTTC. This chain connects TRBV11-2 to TRBJ2-7; D gene ambiguous. From germline, CDR1 is SGHAT and CDR2 FQNNGV. This CDR3 is built from 13 residues. Trimming pared 2 bases from V and 2 bases from J, leaving 7 bases between.